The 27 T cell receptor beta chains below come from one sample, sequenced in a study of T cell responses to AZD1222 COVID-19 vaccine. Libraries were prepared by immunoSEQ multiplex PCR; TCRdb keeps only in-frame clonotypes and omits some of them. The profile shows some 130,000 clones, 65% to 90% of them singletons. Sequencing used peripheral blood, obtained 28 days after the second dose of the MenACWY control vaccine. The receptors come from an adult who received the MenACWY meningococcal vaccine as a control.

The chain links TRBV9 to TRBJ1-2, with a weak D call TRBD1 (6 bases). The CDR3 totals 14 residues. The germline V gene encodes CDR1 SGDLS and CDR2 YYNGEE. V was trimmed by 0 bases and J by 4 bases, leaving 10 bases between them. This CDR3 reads CASSVGGTSYGYTF. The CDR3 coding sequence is TGTGCCAGCAGCGTAGGCGGGACATCCTATGGCTACACCTTC.

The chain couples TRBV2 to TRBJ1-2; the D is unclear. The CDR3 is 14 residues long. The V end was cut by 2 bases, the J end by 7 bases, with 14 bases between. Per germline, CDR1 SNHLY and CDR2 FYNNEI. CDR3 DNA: TGTGCCAGCAGTGAAAGCAGAGGGAGCAGTGGCTACACCTTC. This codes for CASSESRGSSGYTF.

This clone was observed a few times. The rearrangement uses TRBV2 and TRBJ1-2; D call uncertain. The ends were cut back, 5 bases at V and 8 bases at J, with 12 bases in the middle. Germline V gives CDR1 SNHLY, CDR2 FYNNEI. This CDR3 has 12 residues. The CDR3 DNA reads TGTGCCAGCAGTCCCAATGCCCGAGGCTACACCTTC. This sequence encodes CASSPNARGYTF.

The CDR3 spells CASSWGPLGTEQFF. Written as DNA, the CDR3 is TGTGCCAGCAGTTGGGGGCCCTTAGGGACCGAGCAGTTCTTC. The chain uses TRBV27 and TRBJ2-1; possibly TRBD1 for D (6 bases). The germline CDR1 and CDR2 sequences are MNHEY and SMNVEV (reference sequence). Trimming took off 4 bases at V and 10 bases at J, with 17 bases between the two ends. CDR3 length: 14 residues.

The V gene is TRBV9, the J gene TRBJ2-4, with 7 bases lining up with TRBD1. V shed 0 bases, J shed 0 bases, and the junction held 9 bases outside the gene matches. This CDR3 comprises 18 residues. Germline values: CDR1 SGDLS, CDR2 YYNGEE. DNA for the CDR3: TGTGCCAGCAGCGTAGGAGGGACAGCGTCCCTAGCCAAAAACATTCAGTACTTC. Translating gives CASSVGGTASLAKNIQYF.

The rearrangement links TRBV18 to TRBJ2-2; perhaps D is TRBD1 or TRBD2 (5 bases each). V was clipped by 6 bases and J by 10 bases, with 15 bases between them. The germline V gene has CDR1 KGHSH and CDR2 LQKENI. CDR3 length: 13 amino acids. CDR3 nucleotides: TGTGCCAGCTCCCCTGAGCCCGGGACGGAGCTGTTTTTT. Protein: CASSPEPGTELFF.

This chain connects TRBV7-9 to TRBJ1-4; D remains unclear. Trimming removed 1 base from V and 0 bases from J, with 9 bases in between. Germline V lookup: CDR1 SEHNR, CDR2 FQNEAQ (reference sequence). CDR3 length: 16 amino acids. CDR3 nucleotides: TGTGCCAGCAGCTTAGATGGGTTTGCAACTAATGAAAAACTGTTTTTT. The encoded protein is CASSLDGFATNEKLFF.

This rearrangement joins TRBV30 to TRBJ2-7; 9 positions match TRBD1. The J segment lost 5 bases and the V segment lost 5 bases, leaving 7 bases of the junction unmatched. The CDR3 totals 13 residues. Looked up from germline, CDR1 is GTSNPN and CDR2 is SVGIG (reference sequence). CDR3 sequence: CAWSGTGLDEQYF. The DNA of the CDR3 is TGTGCCTGGTCCGGGACAGGGCTCGACGAGCAGTACTTC.

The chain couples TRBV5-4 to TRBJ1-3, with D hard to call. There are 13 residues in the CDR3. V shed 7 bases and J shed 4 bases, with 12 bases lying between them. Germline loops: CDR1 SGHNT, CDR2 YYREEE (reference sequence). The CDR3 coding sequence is TGTGCCAGCGCTCCTGTTTCAGGAAACACCATATATTTT. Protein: CASAPVSGNTIYF.

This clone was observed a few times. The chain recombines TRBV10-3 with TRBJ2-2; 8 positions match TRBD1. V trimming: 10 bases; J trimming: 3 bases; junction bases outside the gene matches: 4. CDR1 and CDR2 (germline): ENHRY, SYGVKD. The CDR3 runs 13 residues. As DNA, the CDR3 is TGTGCCACGGGGACAGGAGACACCGGGGAGCTGTTTTTT. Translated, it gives CATGTGDTGELFF.

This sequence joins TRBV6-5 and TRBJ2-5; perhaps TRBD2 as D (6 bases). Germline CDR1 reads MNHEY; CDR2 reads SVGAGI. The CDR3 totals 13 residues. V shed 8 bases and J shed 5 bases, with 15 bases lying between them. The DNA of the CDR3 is TGTGCCAGCGGTCCGGGGGATGGGGAGACCCAGTACTTC. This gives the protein CASGPGDGETQYF.

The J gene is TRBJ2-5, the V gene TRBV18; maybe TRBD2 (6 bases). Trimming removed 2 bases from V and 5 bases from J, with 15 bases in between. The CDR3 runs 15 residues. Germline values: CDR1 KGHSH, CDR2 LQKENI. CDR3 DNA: TGTGCCAGCTCACCAGAGGGACTCCCGGATGAGACCCAGTACTTC. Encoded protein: CASSPEGLPDETQYF.

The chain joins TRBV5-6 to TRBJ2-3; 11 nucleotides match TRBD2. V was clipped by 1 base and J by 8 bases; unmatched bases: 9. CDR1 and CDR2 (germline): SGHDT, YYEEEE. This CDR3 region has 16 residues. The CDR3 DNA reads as TGTGCCAGCAGCTTGCTAGCGGGGGGATCTGGGGGTACGCAGTATTTT. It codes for CASSLLAGGSGGTQYF.

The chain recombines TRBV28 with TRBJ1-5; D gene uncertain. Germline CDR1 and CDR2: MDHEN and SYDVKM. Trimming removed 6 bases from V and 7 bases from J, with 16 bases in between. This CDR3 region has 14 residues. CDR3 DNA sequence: TGTGCCAGCAGCCCAGCGGCGGGAAGGCAGCCCCAGCATTTT. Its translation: CASSPAAGRQPQHF.

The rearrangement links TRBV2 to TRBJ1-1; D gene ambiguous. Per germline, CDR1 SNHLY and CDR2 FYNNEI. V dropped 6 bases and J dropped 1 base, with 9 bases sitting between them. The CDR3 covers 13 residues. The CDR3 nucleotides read TGTGCCAGCAGCAATAACAGGAACACTGAAGCTTTCTTT. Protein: CASSNNRNTEAFF.

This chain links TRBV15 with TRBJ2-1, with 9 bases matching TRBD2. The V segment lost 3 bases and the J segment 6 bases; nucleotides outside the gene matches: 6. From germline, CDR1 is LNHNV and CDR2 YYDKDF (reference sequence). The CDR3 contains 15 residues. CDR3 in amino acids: CATSRELAGVNEQFF. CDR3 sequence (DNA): TGTGCCACCAGCAGGGAGTTAGCGGGAGTCAATGAGCAGTTCTTC.

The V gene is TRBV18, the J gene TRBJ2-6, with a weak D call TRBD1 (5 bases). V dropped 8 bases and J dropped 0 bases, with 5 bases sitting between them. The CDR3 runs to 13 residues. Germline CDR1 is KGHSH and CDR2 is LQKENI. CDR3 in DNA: TGTGCCAGCCAGGGCTCTGGGGCCAACGTCCTGACTTTC. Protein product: CASQGSGANVLTF.

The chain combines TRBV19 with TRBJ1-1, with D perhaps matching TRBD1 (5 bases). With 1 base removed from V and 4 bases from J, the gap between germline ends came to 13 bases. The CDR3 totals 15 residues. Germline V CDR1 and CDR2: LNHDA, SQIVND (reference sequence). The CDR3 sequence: CASSIGGTRTTEAFF. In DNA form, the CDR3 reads TGTGCCAGTAGTATAGGAGGGACCCGGACCACTGAAGCTTTCTTT.

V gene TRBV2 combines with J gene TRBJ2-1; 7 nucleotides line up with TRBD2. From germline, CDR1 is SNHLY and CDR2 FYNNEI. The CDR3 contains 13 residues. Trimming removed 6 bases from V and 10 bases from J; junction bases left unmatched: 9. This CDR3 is CASSAQRGGEQFF. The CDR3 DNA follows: TGTGCCAGCAGCGCCCAGCGGGGAGGAGAGCAGTTCTTC.

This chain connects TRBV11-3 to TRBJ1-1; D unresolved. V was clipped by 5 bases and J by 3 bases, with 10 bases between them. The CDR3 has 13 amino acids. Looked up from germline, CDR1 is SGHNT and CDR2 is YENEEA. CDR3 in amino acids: CASSNGEYTEAFF. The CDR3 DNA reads TGTGCCAGCAGCAACGGCGAGTACACTGAAGCTTTCTTT.

CDR3 sequence (DNA): TGTGCCAGCAATCAGCCCCAGCATTTT. Translated: CASNQPQHF. The V call is TRBV28, the J call TRBJ1-5; unclear D gene. The germline V gene has CDR1 MDHEN and CDR2 SYDVKM. The V and J ends lost 7 bases and 5 bases respectively, with 0 bases between them. CDR3 length: 9 amino acids.

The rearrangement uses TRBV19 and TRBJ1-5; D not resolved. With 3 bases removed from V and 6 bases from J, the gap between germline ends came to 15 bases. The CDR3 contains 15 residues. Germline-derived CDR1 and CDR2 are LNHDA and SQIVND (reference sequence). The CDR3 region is CASSIGGLRGQPQHF. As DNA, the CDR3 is TGTGCCAGTAGTATCGGAGGCCTGCGGGGTCAGCCCCAGCATTTT. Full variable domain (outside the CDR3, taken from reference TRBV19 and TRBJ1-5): DGGITQSPKYLFRKEGQNVTLSCEQNLNHDAMYWYRQDPGQGLRLIYYSQIVNDFQKGDIAEGYSVSREKKESFPLTVTSAQKNPTAFYLCASSIGGLRGQPQHFGDGTRLSIL.

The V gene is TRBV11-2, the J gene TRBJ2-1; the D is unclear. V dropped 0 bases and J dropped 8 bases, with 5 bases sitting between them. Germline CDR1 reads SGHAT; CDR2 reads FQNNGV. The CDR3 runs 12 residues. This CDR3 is CASSLEVDEQFF. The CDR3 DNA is TGTGCCAGCAGCTTAGAAGTGGATGAGCAGTTCTTC. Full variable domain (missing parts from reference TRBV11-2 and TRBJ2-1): EAGVAQSPRYKIIEKRQSVAFWCNPISGHATLYWYQQILGQGPKLLIQFQNNGVVDDSQLPKDRFSAERLKGVDSTLKIQPAKLEDSAVYLCASSLEVDEQFFGPGTRLTVL.

CDR3 sequence reads: CASSIPFAAEQYF. The CDR3 DNA sequence: TGTGCCAGTAGTATTCCTTTTGCGGCCGAGCAGTACTTC. This chain links TRBV19 with TRBJ2-7; D is unresolved. V was cut by 3 bases and J by 6 bases, with 12 bases left in between. This CDR3 has 13 amino acids. Germline-derived CDR1 and CDR2 are LNHDA and SQIVND (reference sequence).

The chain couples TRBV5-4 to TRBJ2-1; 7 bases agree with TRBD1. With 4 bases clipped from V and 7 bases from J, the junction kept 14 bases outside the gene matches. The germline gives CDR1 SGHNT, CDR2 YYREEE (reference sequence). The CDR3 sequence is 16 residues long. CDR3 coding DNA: TGTGCCAGCAGCAGGATGAAGACAGGGAGTTTGAATGAGCAGTTCTTC. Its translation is CASSRMKTGSLNEQFF. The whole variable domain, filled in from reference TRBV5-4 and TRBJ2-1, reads ETGVTQSPTHLIKTRGQQVTLRCSSQSGHNTVSWYQQALGQGPQFIFQYYREEENGRGNFPPRFSGLQFPNYSSELNVNALELDDSALYLCASSRMKTGSLNEQFFGPGTRLTVL.

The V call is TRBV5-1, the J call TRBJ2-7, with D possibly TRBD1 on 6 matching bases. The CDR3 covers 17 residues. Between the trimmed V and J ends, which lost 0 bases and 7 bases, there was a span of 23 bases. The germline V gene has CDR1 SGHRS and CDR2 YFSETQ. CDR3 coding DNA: TGCGCCAGCAGCTTGGGATTAGGTCTGGGGGCTACTAGGGAGCAGTACGTC. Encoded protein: CASSLGLGLGATREQYV.

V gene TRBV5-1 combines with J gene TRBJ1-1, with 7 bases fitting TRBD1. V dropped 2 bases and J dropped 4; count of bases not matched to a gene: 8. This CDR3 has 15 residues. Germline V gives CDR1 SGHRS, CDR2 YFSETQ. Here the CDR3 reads CASSFTGEVGTEAFF. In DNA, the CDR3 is TGCGCCAGCAGCTTCACAGGGGAGGTTGGCACTGAAGCTTTCTTT. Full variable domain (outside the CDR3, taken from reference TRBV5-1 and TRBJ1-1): KAGVTQTPRYLIKTRGQQVTLSCSPISGHRSVSWYQQTPGQGLQFLFEYFSETQRNKGNFPGRFSGRQFSNSRSEMNVSTLELGDSALYLCASSFTGEVGTEAFFGQGTRLTVV.